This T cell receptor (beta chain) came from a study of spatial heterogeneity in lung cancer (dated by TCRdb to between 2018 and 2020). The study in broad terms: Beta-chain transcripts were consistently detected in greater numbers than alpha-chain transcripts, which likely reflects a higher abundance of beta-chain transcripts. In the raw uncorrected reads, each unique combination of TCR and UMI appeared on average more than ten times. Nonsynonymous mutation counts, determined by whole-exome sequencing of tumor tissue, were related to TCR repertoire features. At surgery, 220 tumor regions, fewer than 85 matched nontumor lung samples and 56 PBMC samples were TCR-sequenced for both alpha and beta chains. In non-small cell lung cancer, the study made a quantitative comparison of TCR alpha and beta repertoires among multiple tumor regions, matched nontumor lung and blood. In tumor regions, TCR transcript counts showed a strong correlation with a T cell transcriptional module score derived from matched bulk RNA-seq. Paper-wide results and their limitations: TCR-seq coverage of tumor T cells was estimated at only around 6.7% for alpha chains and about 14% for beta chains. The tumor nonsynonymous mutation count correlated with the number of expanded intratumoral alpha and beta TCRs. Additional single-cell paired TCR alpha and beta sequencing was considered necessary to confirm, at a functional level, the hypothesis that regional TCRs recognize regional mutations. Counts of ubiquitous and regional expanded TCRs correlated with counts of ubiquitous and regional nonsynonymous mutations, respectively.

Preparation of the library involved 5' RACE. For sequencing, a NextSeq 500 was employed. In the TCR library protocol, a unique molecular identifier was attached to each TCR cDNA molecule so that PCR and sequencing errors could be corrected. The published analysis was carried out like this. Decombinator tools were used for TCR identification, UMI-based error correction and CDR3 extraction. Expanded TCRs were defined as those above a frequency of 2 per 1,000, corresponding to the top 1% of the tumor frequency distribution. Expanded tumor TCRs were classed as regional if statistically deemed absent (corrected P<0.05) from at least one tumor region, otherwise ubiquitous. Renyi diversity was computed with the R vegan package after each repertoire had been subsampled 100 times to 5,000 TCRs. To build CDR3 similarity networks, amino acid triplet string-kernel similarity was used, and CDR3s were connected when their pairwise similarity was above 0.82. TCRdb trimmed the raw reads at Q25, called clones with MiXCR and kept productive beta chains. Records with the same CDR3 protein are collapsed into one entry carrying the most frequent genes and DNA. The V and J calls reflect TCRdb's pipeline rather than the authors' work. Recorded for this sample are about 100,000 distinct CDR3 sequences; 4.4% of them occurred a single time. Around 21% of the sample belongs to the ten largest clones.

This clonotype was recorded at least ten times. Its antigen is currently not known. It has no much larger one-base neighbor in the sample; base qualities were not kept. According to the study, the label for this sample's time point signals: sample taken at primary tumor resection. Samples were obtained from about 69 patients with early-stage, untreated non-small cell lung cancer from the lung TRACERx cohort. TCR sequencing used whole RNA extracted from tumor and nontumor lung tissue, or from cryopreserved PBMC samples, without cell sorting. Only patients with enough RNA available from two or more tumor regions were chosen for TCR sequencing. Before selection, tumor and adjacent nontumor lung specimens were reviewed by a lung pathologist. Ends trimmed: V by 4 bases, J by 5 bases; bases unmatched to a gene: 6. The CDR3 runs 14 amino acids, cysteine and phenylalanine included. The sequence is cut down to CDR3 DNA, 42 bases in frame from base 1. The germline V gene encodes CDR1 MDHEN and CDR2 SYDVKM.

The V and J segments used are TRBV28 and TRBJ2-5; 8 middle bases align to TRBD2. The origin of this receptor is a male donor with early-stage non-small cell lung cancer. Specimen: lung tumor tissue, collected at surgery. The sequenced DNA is TGTGCCAGCAGTTACTATCTAGCGGGTGAGACCCAGTACTTC. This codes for CASSYYLAGETQYF.